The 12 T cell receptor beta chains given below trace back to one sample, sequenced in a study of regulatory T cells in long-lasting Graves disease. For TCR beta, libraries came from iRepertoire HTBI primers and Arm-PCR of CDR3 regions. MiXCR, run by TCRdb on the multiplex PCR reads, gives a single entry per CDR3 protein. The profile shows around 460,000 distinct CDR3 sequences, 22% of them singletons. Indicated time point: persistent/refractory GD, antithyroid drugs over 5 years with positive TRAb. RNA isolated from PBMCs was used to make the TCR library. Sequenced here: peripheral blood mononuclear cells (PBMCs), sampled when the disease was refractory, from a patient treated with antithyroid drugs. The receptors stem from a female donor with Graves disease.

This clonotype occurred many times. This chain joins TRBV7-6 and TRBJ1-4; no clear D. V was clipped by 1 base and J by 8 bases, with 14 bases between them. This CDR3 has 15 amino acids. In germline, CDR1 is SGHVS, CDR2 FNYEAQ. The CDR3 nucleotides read TGTGCCAGCAGCTTAGACGGACGGATTACCGAAAAACTGTTTTTT. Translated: CASSLDGRITEKLFF.

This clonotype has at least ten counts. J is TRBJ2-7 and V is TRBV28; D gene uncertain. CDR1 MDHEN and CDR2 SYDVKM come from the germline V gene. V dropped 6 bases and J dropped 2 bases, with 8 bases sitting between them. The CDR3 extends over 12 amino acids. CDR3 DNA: TGTGCCAGCAGATCCGGAGCCTACGAGCAGTACTTC. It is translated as CASRSGAYEQYF.

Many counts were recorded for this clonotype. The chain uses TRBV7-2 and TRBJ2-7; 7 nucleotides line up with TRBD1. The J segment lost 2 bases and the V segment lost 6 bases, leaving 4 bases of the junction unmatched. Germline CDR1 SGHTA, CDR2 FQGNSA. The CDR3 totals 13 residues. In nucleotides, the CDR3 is TGTGCCAGCAGAGGGGACAGTGCCTACGAGCAGTACTTC. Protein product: CASRGDSAYEQYF.

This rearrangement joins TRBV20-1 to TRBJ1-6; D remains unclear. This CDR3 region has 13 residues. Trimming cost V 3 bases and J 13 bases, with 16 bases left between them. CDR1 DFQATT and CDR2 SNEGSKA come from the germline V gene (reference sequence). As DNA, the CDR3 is TGCAGTGCTAGTGGACCTAAATTTGGGCCCCTCCACTTT. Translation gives CSASGPKFGPLHF.

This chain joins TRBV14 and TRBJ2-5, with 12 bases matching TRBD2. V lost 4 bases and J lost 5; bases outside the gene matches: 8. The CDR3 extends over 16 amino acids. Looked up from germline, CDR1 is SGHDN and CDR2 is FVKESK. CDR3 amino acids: CASSPRTSGVGETQYF. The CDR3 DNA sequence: TGTGCCAGCAGCCCACGGACTAGCGGGGTTGGGGAGACCCAGTACTTC.

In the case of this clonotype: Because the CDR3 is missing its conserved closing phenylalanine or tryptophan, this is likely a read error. CDR3: CSASGRNTEAFS. The DNA of the CDR3 is TGCAGCGCCTCCGGAAGGAACACTGAAGCTTTCTCT. This rearrangement joins TRBV29-1 to TRBJ1-1; D not certain. Between the trimmed V and J ends, which lost 7 bases and 1 base, there was a span of 10 bases. This CDR3 has 12 residues. The germline V gene has CDR1 SQVTM and CDR2 ANQGSEA.

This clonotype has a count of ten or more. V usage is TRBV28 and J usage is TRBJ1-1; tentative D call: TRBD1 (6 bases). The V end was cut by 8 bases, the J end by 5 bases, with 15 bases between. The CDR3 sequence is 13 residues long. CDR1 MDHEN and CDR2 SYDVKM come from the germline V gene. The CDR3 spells CASRTGHWTEAFF. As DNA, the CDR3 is TGTGCCAGCCGTACAGGGCATTGGACTGAAGCTTTCTTT.

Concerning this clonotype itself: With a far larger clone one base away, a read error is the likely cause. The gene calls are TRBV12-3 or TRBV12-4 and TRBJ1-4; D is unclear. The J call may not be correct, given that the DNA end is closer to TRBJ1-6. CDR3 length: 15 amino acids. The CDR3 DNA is TGTGCCAGCAGGGCGCTGGACGGCTGTAATTCACCCCTCCACTTT. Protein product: CASRALDGCNSPLHF.

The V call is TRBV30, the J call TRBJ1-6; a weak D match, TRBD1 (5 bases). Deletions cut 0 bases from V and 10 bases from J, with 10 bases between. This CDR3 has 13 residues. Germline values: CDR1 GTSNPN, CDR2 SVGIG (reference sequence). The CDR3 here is CAWSVGAESPLHF. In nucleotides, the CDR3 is TGTGCCTGGAGTGTAGGGGCAGAGTCACCCCTCCACTTT.

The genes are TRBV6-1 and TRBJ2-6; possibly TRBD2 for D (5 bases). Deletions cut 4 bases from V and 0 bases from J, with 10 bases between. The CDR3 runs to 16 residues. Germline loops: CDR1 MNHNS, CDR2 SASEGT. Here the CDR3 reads CASSVKRDSGANVLTF. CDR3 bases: TGTGCCAGCAGTGTCAAACGGGACTCTGGGGCCAACGTCCTGACTTTC.

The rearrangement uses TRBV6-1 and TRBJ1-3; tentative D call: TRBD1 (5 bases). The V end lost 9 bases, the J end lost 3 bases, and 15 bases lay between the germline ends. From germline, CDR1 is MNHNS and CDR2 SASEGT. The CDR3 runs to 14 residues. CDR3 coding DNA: TGTGCCAGTGCGGGGGGAGTCTTTGGAAACACCATATATTTT. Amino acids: CASAGGVFGNTIYF.

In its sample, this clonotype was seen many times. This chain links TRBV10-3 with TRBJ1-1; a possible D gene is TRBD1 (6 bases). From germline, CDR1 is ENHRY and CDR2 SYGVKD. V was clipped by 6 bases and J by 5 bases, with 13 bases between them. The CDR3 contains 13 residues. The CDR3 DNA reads TGTGCCATCAGGAGGGACATCCGAACTGAAGCTTTCTTT. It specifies CAIRRDIRTEAFF.